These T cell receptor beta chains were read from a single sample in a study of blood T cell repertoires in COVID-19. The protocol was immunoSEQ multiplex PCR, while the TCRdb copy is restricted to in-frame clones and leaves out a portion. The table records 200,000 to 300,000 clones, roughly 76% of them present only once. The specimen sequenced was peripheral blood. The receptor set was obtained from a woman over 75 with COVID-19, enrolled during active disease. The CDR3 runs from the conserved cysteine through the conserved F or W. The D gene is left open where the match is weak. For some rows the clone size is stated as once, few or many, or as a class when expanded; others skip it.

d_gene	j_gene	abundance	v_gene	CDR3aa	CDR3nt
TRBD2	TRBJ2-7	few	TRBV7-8	CASSLASGRLGEQYF	TGTGCCAGCAGCTTAGCTAGCGGGAGGTTAGGCGAGCAGTACTTC
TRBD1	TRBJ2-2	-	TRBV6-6	CASSYSQGALGGELFF	TGTGCCAGCAGTTACTCACAGGGGGCGCTGGGCGGGGAGCTGTTTTTT
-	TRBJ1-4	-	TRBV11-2	CASSFGGTTNEKLFF	TGTGCCAGCAGCTTTGGCGGGACAACTAATGAAAAACTGTTTTTT
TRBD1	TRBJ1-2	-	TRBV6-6	CASSEGQGIAYGYTF	TGTGCCAGCAGTGAGGGACAGGGGATCGCCTATGGCTACACCTTC
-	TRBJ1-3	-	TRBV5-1	CASSSLGQTSSGNTIYF	TGCGCCAGCAGCTCCCTGGGCCAGACCAGCTCTGGAAACACCATATATTTT
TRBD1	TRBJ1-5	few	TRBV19	CASNTGVQPQHF	TGTGCCAGTAATACAGGGGTACAGCCCCAGCATTTT
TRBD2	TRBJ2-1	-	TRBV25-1	CASSEYYGRDQFF	TGTGCCAGCAGTGAATATTACGGGAGGGACCAGTTCTTC
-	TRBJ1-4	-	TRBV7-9	CASSPEVGQRGEKLFF	TGTGCCAGCAGCCCAGAAGTAGGACAGCGAGGGGAAAAACTGTTTTTT
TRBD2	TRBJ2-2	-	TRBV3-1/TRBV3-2	CASSPTQRGGSGTGELFF	TGTGCCAGCAGCCCGACCCAGCGGGGGGGCTCTGGCACCGGGGAGCTGTTTTTT
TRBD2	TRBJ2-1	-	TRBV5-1	CASSLTGTSGSPRHNEQFF	TGCGCCAGCAGCTTGACCGGGACTAGCGGGAGCCCTAGACACAATGAGCAGTTCTTC
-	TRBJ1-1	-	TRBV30	CAGWGVWGTEAFF	TGTGCCGGGTGGGGGGTCTGGGGCACTGAAGCTTTCTTT
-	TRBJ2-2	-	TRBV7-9	CASGGWGAGELFF	TGTGCCAGCGGCGGTTGGGGGGCCGGGGAGCTGTTTTTT
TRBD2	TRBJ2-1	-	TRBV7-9	CASSLGGLRGEQFF	TGTGCCAGCAGCTTAGGGGGACTAAGAGGTGAGCAGTTCTTC
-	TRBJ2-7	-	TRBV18	CASSPGRQYEQYF	TGTGCCAGCTCACCCGGTAGACAGTACGAGCAGTACTTC
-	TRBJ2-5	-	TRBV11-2	CASSHGAGRQETQYF	TGTGCCAGCAGCCATGGGGCGGGGAGACAAGAGACCCAGTACTTC
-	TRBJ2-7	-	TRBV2	CASTYQGKEQYF	TGTGCCAGCACCTATCAGGGGAAGGAGCAGTACTTC
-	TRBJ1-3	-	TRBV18	CASSPRLLPSGNTIYF	TGTGCCAGCTCACCACGACTGTTACCCTCTGGAAACACCATATATTTT
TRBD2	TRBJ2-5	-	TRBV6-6	CASSPGGLAGETQYF	TGTGCCAGCAGCCCCGGGGGACTAGCGGGCGAGACCCAGTACTTC
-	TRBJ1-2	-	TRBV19	CASSPKQGFNYGYTF	TGTGCCAGTAGTCCGAAGCAGGGGTTCAACTATGGCTACACCTTC
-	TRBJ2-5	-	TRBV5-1	CASSRGNQETQYF	TGCGCCAGCAGCCGCGGGAACCAAGAGACCCAGTACTTC
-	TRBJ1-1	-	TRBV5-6	CASSLGAGRGFGYTEAFF	TGTGCCAGCAGCTTGGGGGCGGGGAGGGGCTTCGGGTACACTGAAGCTTTCTTT
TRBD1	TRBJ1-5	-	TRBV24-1	CATSEGTGGRQPQHF	TGTGCCACCAGTGAAGGGACAGGGGGCAGGCAGCCCCAGCATTTT
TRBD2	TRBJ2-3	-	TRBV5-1	CASNPTGGPADTQYF	TGCGCCAGCAACCCTACGGGGGGGCCGGCAGATACGCAGTATTTT
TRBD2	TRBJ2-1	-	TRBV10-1	CASSESALAGDGLWDEQFF	TGCGCCAGCAGTGAGTCTGCTCTAGCGGGAGATGGTCTGTGGGATGAGCAGTTCTTC
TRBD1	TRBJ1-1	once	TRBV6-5	CASRGTGGSEAFF	TGTGCCAGCCGGGGGACAGGGGGTTCCGAAGCTTTCTTT
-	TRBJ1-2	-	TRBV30	CAWSTDTGYGYTF	TGTGCCTGGAGTACCGATACAGGTTATGGCTACACCTTC
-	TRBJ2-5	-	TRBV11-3	CASSLDPQQETQYF	TGTGCCAGCAGCTTAGATCCCCAGCAAGAGACCCAGTACTTC
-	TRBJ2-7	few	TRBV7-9	CASSLNYEQYF	TGTGCCAGCAGCCTTAACTACGAGCAGTACTTC
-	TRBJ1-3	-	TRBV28	CASSSTGIAGNTIYF	TGTGCCAGCAGCTCTACAGGGATTGCTGGAAACACCATATATTTT
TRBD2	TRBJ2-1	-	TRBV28	CASSHFQAGRNRNEQFF	TGTGCCAGCAGTCACTTTCAAGCGGGACGAAATAGGAATGAGCAGTTCTTC
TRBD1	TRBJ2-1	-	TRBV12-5	CASEGGRAYNEQFF	TGTGCTAGCGAAGGGGGCCGAGCCTACAATGAGCAGTTCTTC
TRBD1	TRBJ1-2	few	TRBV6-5	CASRSTRTGSYGYTF	TGTGCCAGCAGGAGCACCCGGACAGGCAGCTATGGCTACACCTTC
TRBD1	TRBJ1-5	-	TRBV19	CASSIGDSRGFNQPQHF	TGTGCCAGTAGTATAGGGGACAGCCGCGGATTCAATCAGCCCCAGCATTTT
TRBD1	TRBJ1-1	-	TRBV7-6	CASSLGTGPLGTEAFF	TGTGCCAGCAGCTTAGGGACAGGGCCCTTGGGCACTGAAGCTTTCTTT
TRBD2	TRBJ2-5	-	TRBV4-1	CASSQSGLAGHQETQYF	TGCGCCAGCAGCCAATCGGGGCTAGCGGGTCACCAAGAGACCCAGTACTTC
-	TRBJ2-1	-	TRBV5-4	CASSLSSFEQFF	TGTGCCAGCAGCTTGTCTAGCTTTGAGCAGTTCTTC
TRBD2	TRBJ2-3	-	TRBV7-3	CASSLKTSGTDTQYF	TGTGCCAGCAGCTTAAAGACTAGCGGCACAGATACGCAGTATTTT
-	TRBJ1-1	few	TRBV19	CASRLEGSRGTEAFF	TGTGCCAGTAGGTTGGAAGGATCTCGGGGCACTGAAGCTTTCTTT
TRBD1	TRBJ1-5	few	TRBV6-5	CASSPGTGTQPQHF	TGTGCCAGCAGCCCCGGGACAGGGACTCAGCCCCAGCATTTT
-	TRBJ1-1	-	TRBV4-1	CASSQLGRAEAFF	TGCGCCAGCAGCCAACTTGGGCGAGCTGAGGCTTTCTTT
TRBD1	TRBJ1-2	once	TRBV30	CAASPGQGDYGYTF	TGTGCCGCCTCCCCGGGACAGGGTGACTATGGCTACACCTTC
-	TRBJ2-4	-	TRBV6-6	CASSYSRADIQYF	TGTGCCAGCAGTTACTCGAGGGCGGACATTCAGTACTTC